This T cell receptor beta chain emerged from a study of early T cells in non-severe SARS-CoV-2 infection. Whole-study context: Sequencing used unsorted whole-blood bulk RNA, so chains lack pairing. Study-wide findings and caveats: Anti-spike CD8 responses were favored in VDJdb matching, and private and CD4 specificities were missed.

The protocol attached unique molecular identifiers to individual cDNA molecules. TCRdb recomputed calls from the 5' RACE reads with MiXCR, one row per CDR3 protein. Here the sample spans approximately 56,000 distinct CDR3 sequences, more than 9% being singletons. This clonotype was picked up a small number of times. Its antigen is not known. V was clipped by 7 bases and J by 6 bases, with 17 bases between them. The CDR3 is 14 residues long. The chain recombines TRBV12-3 or TRBV12-4 with TRBJ2-3, with D unresolved. Sequencing input: whole blood. The sequence was obtained from an adult who was a healthcare worker with PCR-confirmed SARS-CoV-2 infection or an uninfected control (not recorded which). The CDR3 coding sequence is TGTGCCAGCAAGATAGGTCGGCAGAGGGATACGCAGTATTTT. This gives the protein CASKIGRQRDTQYF.